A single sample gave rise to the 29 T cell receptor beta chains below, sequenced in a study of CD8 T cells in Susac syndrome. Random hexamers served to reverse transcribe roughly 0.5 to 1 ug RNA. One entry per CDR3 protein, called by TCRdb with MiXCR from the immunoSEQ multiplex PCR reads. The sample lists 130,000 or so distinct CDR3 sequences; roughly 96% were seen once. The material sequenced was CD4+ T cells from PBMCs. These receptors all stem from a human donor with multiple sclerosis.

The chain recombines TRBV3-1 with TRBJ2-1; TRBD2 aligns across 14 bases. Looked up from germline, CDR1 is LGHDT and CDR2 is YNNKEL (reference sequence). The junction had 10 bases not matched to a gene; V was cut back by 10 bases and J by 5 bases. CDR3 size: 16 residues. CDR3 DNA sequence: TGTGCCACCTCCGGGACTAGCGGGGGAGCCCACAATGAGCAGTTCTTC. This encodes CATSGTSGGAHNEQFF.

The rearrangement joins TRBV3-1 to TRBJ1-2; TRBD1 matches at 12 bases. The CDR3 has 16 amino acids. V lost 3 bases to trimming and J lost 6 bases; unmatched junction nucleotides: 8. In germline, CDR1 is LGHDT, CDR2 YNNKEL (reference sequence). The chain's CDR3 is CASSHSGTGGGNGYTF. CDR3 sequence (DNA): TGTGCCAGCAGCCATTCCGGGACAGGGGGCGGTAATGGCTACACCTTC.

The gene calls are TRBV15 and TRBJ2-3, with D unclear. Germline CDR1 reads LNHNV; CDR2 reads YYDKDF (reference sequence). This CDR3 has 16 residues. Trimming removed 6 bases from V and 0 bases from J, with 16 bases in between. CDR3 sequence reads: CATRTSHTSSTDTQYF. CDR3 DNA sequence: TGTGCCACCAGGACATCTCATACCTCTAGCACAGATACGCAGTATTTT.

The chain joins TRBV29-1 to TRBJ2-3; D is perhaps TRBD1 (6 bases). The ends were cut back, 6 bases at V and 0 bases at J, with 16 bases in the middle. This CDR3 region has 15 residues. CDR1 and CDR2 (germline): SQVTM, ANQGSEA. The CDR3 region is CSVGPGHTSTDTQYF. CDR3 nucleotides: TGCAGCGTGGGCCCGGGACATACTAGCACAGATACGCAGTATTTT.

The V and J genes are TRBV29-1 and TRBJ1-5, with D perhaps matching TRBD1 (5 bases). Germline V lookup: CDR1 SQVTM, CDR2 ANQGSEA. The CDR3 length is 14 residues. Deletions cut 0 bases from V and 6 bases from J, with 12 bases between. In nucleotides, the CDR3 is TGCAGCGTTGAAGAGAGGGCCGGGGGTCAGCCCCAGCATTTT. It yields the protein CSVEERAGGQPQHF. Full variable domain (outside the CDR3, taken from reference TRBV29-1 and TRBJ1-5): SAVISQKPSRDICQRGTSLTIQCQVDSQVTMMFWYRQQPGQSLTLIATANQGSEATYESGFVIDKFPISRPNLTFSTLTVSNMSPEDSSIYLCSVEERAGGQPQHFGDGTRLSIL.

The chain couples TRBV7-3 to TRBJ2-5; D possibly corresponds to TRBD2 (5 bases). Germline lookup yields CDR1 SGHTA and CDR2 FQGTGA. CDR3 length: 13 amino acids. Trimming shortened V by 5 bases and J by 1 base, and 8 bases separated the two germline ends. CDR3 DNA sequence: TGTGCCAGCAGCCGGACTTTCCAAGAGACCCAGTACTTC. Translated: CASSRTFQETQYF.

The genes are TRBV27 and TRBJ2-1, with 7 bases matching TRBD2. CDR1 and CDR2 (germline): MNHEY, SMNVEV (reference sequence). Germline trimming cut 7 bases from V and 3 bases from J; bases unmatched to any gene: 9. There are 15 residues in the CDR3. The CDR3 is CASTKNRDYYNEQFF. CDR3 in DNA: TGTGCCAGCACCAAAAACCGGGACTACTACAATGAGCAGTTCTTC.

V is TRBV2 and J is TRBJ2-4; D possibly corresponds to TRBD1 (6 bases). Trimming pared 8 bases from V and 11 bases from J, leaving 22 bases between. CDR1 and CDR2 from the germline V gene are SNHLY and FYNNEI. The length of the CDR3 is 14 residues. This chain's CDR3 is CASGRPGQQGFQYF. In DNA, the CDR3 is TGTGCCAGCGGTCGCCCCGGACAGCAAGGTTTTCAGTACTTC.

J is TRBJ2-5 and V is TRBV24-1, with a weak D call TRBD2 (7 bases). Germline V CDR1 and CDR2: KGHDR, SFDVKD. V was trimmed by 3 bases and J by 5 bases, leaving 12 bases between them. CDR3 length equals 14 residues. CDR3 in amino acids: CATSDGGGSETQYF. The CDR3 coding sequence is TGTGCCACCAGTGATGGGGGGGGCAGTGAGACCCAGTACTTC.

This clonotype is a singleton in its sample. CDR3 loop: CASSLERLAGTNEQFF. The CDR3 DNA reads TGTGCCAGCAGTTTAGAGAGACTAGCGGGAACAAATGAGCAGTTCTTC. The rearrangement links TRBV12-3 or TRBV12-4 to TRBJ2-1; 11 bases align to TRBD2. With V trimmed by 1 base and J by 7 bases, 6 bases remained unmatched. The CDR3 loop spans 16 amino acids.

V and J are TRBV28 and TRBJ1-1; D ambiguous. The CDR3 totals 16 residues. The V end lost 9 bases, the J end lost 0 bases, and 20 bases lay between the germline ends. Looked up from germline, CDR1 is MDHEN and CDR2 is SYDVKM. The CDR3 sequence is CASGLRPLLLNTEAFF. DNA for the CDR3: TGTGCCAGTGGTCTTCGCCCCCTTCTGTTGAACACTGAAGCTTTCTTT.

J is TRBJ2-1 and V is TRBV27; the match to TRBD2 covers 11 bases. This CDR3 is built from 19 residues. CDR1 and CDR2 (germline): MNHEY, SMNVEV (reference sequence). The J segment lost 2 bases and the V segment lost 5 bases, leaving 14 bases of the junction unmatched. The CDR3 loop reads CASSPSGLAVPSTYNEQFF. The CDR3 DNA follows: TGTGCCAGCAGTCCCTCGGGACTAGCGGTCCCTAGTACCTACAATGAGCAGTTCTTC.

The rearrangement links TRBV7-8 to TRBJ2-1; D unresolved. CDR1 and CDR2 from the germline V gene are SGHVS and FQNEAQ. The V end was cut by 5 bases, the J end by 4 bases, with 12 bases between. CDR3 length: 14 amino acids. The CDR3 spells CASSPAELYNEQFF. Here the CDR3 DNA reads TGTGCCAGCAGCCCTGCGGAATTGTACAATGAGCAGTTCTTC.

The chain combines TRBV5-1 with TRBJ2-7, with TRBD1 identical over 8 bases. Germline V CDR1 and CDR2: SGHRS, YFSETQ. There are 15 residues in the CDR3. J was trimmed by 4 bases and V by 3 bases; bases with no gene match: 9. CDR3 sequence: CASSSGTGKRYEQYF. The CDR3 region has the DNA TGCGCCAGCAGCTCAGGGACAGGCAAGAGGTACGAGCAGTACTTC.

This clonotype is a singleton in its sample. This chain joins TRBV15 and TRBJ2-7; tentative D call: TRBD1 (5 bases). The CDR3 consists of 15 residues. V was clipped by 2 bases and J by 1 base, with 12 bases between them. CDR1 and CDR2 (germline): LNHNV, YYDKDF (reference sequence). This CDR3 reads CATSRPQGTSYEQYF. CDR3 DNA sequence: TGTGCCACCAGCAGACCGCAGGGAACATCCTACGAGCAGTACTTC.

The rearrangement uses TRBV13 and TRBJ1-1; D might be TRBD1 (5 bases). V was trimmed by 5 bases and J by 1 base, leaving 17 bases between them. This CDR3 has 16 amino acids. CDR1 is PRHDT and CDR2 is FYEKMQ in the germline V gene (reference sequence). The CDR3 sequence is CASSSRGRLQNTEAFF. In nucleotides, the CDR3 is TGTGCCAGCAGCAGCCGGGGCCGATTACAGAACACTGAAGCTTTCTTT.

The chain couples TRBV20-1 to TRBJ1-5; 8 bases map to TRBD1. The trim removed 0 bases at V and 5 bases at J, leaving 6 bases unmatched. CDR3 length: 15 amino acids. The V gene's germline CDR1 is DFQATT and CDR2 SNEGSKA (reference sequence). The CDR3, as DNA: TGCAGTGCTAGAGATCTGACAGGGGAACATCAGCCCCAGCATTTT. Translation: CSARDLTGEHQPQHF.

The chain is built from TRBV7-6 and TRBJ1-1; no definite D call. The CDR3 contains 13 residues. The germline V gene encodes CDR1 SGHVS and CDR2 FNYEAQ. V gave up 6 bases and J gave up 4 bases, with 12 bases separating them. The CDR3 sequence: CASREGSRTEAFF. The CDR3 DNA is TGTGCCAGCAGGGAAGGGTCCCGCACTGAAGCTTTCTTT.

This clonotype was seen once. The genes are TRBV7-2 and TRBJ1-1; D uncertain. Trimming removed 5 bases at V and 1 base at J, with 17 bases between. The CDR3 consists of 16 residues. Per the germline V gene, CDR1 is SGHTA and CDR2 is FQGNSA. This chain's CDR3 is CASSRQWGGRNTEAFF. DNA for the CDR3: TGTGCCAGCAGCCGCCAGTGGGGAGGCAGGAACACTGAAGCTTTCTTT.

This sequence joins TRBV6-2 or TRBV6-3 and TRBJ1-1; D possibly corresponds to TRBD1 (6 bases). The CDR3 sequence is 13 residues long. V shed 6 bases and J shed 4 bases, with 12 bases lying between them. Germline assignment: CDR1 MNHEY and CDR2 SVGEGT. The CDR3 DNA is TGTGCCAGCAGACATCGACAGGCCACTGAAGCTTTCTTT. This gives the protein CASRHRQATEAFF.

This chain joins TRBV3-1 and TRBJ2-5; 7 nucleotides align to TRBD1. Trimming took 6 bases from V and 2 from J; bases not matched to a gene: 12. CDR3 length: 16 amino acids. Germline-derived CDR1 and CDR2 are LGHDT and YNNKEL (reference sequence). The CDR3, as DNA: TGTGCCAGCAGGGGGAAGGGTAGGGGGCGGCAAGAGACCCAGTACTTC. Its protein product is CASRGKGRGRQETQYF.

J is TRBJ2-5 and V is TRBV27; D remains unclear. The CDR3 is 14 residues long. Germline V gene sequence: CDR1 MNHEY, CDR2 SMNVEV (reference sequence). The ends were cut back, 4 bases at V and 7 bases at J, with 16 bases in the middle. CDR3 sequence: CASSYILGSGTQYF. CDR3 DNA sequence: TGTGCCAGCAGTTACATTCTGGGGTCAGGGACCCAGTACTTC.

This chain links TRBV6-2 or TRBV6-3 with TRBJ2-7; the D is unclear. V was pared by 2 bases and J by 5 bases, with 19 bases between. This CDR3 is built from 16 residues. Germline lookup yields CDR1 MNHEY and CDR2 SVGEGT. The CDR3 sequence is CASSYMSERANHEQYF. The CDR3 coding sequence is TGTGCCAGCAGTTACATGTCGGAGCGCGCCAACCACGAGCAGTACTTC.

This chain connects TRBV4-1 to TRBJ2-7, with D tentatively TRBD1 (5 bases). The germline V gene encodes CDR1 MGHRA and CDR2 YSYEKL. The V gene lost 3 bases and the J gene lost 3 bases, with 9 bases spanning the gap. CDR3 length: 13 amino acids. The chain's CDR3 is CASSHTGLYEQYF. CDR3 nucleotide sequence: TGCGCCAGCAGCCACACAGGCCTCTACGAGCAGTACTTC.

CDR3 region: CSCKVDGDTQYF. The DNA of the CDR3 is TGCAGTTGTAAGGTAGATGGAGATACGCAGTATTTT. The V gene is TRBV20-1, the J gene TRBJ2-3; D gene ambiguous. The germline V gene has CDR1 DFQATT and CDR2 SNEGSKA (reference sequence). This CDR3 is 12 amino acids long. V was trimmed by 8 bases and J by 5 bases, leaving 14 bases between them.

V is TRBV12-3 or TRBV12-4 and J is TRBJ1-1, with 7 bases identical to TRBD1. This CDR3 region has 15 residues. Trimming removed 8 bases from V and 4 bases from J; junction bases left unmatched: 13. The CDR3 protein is CASSRAGGLLTEAFF. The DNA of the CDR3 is TGTGCCAGCTCGAGGGCAGGGGGGCTCCTCACTGAAGCTTTCTTT.

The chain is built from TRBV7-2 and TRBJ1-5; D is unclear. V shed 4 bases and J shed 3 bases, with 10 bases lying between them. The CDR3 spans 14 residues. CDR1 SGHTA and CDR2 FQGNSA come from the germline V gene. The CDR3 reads CASSSEGYNQPQHF. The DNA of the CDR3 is TGTGCCAGCAGCTCGGAGGGATACAATCAGCCCCAGCATTTT.

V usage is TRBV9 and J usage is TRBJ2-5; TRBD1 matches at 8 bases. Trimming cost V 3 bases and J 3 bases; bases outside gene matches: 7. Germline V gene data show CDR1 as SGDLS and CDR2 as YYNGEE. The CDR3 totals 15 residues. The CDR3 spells CASSADGQGKETQYF. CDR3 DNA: TGTGCCAGCAGCGCAGACGGACAGGGAAAAGAGACCCAGTACTTC.

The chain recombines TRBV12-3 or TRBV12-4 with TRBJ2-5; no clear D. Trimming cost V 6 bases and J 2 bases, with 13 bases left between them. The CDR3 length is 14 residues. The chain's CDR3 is CASSRLGVQETQYF. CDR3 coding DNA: TGTGCCAGCAGCCGGCTAGGAGTGCAAGAGACCCAGTACTTC.